This TCR beta chain comes out of a study of T cells in Graves' hyperthyroidism and ophthalmopathy. Trimming cost V 4 bases and J 5 bases; bases outside gene matches: 5. The length of the CDR3 is 15 residues. The germline V gene encodes CDR1 KGHDR and CDR2 SFDVKD. Amplification targeted TCR beta CDR3 regions from RNA transcripts. The TCR CDR3 first-round RT-PCR relied on the HTBI primer set. Via MiXCR, TCRdb re-called the multiplex PCR reads, giving one row per CDR3 protein. This sample has hundreds of thousands of distinct CDR3 sequences, with about 38% found just once. This TCR was recovered from a young man with Graves' hyperthyroidism. Sequenced material: blood. The rearrangement links TRBV24-1 to TRBJ2-5, with 11 bases that match TRBD1. CDR3 DNA: TGTGCCACCAGTGAAGGGACAGGGGGAGGGGAGACCCAGTACTTC. It is translated as CATSEGTGGGETQYF.